A selection of T cell receptor beta chains follows, all from one sample in a study of CD8+CD57+ T cells in acquired aplastic anemia. TCRdb re-analysed the reads in MiXCR, keeping a single row per CDR3 protein. The table has 35,000 to 50,000 distinct CDR3 sequences, approximately 67% seen once; the top ten hold about 25%. The sequenced sample consisted of sorted CD4+, CD8+, or CD8+CD57+ T cells (not recorded which) from PBMCs. The receptors here all came from a human donor in good health, serving as a control. Each CDR3 is given with its conserved first and last residue. The order of the fields is D gene, clone size, J gene, V gene, CDR3 protein, CDR3 DNA. A D gene is named only where the DNA matches it firmly. Where a row states a size, it is once, few, many or the class of an expanded clone; other rows omit it.

TRBD1	NA	TRBJ1-2	TRBV19	CASSQDRGTGGYTF	TGTGCCAGTAGTCAGGACAGGGGAACGGGCGGCTACACCTTC
NA	NA	TRBJ1-1	TRBV29-1	CSVQGLWLGTEAFF	TGCAGCGTACAGGGTCTATGGCTTGGGACTGAAGCTTTCTTT
NA	NA	TRBJ2-5	TRBV4-2	CASSPDQGSQETQYF	TGTGCCAGCAGTCCCGACCAGGGGTCCCAAGAGACCCAGTACTTC
TRBD1	many	TRBJ2-7	TRBV11-2	CASRGNRGAVYEQYF	TGTGCCAGCAGGGGAAACAGGGGAGCTGTGTACGAGCAGTACTTC
NA	NA	TRBJ1-1	TRBV2	CASRIADANTEAFF	TGTGCCAGCAGGATAGCGGACGCGAACACTGAAGCTTTCTTT
NA	NA	TRBJ2-3	TRBV24-1	CATSDDFRGTQYF	TGTGCCACCAGTGATGACTTCCGAGGCACGCAGTATTTT
NA	NA	TRBJ2-1	TRBV24-1	CATSSGITYNEQFF	TGTGCCACCAGCTCAGGGATAACCTACAATGAGCAGTTCTTC
NA	few	TRBJ2-1	TRBV10-3	CAISDPRFEQFF	TGTGCCATCAGTGACCCACGTTTTGAGCAGTTCTTC
TRBD1	NA	TRBJ2-7	TRBV29-1	CSFRQGAAYEQYF	TGCAGCTTTAGACAGGGGGCAGCCTACGAGCAGTACTTC
NA	NA	TRBJ1-2	TRBV2	CASEHRVAGLYGYTF	TGTGCCAGCGAGCACCGGGTCGCAGGGCTCTATGGCTACACCTTC
NA	few	TRBJ2-1	TRBV2	CASSDRAWFF	TGTGCCAGCAGTGATCGTGCTTGGTTCTTC
NA	few	TRBJ2-7	TRBV7-7	CASSLAPGSYEQYF	TGTGCTAGCAGCTTAGCGCCAGGGTCCTACGAGCAGTACTTC
NA	NA	TRBJ1-2	TRBV2	CASSLELASNYGYTF	TGTGCCAGCAGCTTAGAATTGGCAAGCAACTATGGCTACACCTTC
NA	once	TRBJ1-5	TRBV19	CASVGLSNQPQHF	TGTGCCAGTGTGGGACTTAGCAATCAGCCCCAGCATTTT
NA	NA	TRBJ2-7	TRBV7-2	CASSQDSEQYF	TGTGCCAGCAGCCAGGACTCCGAGCAGTACTTC